This T cell receptor (beta chain) comes out of a study of T cells in Graves' hyperthyroidism and ophthalmopathy. Clinical symptoms, serum thyroxine, TRAb, thyroid ultrasound and orbital computed tomography established diagnosis. V shed 0 bases, J shed 3 bases, and the junction held 3 bases outside the gene matches. This CDR3 has 14 amino acids. Germline V lookup: CDR1 SGHRS, CDR2 YFSETQ. This clonotype was seen only a few times. Its antigen is unidentified. From RNA transcripts, TCR beta CDR3 regions were amplified. The HTBI primer set drove a first-round RT-PCR of the TCR CDR3. TCRdb reprocessed the multiplex PCR reads with MiXCR, giving one entry per CDR3 protein. The sample gives around 400,000 distinct CDR3 sequences, roughly 15% of which show up once; under 25% is in the top ten. Study-level findings and limits: Ophthalmopathy and stable hyperthyroidism were told apart by a 13 V-J model. Blood also contained most expanded thyroid clonotypes above 0.001. The model identified upcoming ophthalmopathy a median around 7.1 months ahead of onset.

This receptor was taken from a woman in her fifties or sixties with Graves' ophthalmopathy. V is TRBV5-1 and J is TRBJ2-7, with 7 bases identical to TRBD1. The sequencing sample was made of blood. This CDR3 reads CASSLEQGVYEQYF. CDR3 nucleotides: TGCGCCAGCAGCTTGGAGCAGGGGGTCTACGAGCAGTACTTC.